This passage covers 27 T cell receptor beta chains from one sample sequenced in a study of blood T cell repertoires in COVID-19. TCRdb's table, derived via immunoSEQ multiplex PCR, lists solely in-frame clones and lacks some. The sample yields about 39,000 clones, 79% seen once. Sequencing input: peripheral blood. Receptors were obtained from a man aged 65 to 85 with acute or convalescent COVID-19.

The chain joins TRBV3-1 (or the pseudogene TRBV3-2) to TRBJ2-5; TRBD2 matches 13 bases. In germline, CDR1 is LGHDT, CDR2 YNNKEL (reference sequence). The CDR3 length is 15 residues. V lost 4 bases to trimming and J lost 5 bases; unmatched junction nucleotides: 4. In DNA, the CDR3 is TGTGCCAGCAGCCGCGGGACTAGCGGGATGGAGACCCAGTACTTC. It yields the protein CASSRGTSGMETQYF.

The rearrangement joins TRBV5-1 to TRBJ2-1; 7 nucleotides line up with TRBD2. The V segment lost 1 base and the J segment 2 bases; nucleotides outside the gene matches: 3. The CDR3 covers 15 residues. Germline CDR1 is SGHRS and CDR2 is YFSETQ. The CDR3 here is CASSLPGGTYNEQFF. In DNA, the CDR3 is TGCGCCAGCAGCTTGCCGGGAGGAACCTACAATGAGCAGTTCTTC. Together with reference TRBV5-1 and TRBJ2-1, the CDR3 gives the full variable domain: KAGVTQTPRYLIKTRGQQVTLSCSPISGHRSVSWYQQTPGQGLQFLFEYFSETQRNKGNFPGRFSGRQFSNSRSEMNVSTLELGDSALYLCASSLPGGTYNEQFFGPGTRLTVL.

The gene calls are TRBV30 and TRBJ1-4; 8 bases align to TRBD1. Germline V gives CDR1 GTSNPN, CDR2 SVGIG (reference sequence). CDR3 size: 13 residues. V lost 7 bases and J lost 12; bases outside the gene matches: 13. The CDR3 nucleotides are TGTGCCTCCCCGATGGGGGCGGGACAGGAACTGTTTTTT. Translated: CASPMGAGQELFF.

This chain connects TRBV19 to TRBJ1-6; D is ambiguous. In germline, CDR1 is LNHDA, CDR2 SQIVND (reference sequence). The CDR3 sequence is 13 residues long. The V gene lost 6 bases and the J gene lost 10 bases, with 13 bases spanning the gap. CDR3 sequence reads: CASRGGMASPLHF. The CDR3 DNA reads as TGTGCCAGTAGAGGAGGGATGGCATCACCCCTCCACTTT.

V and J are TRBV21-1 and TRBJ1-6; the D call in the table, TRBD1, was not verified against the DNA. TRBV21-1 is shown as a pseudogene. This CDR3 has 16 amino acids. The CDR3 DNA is TGTGCCAGCAGGTCAGGGATGAGCTCCTATAATTCACCCCTCCACTTT. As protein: CASRSGMSSYNSPLHF.

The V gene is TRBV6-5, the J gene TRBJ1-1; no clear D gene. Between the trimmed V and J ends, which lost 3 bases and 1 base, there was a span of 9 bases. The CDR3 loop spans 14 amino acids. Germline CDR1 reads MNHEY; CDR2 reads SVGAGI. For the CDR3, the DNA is TGTGCCAGCAGTTATAGCGAACAGAACACTGAAGCTTTCTTT. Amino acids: CASSYSEQNTEAFF.

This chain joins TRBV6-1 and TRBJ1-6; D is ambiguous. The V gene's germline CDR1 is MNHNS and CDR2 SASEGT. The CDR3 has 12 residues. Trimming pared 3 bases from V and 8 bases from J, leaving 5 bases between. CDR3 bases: TGTGCCAGCAGTGAGGCCTATTCACCCCTCCACTTT. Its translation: CASSEAYSPLHF.

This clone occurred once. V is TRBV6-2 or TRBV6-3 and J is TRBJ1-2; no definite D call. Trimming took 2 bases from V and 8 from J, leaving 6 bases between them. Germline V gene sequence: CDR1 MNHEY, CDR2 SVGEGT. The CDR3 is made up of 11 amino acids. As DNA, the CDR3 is TGTGCCAGCAGTTACAAGAGCGGCTACACCTTC. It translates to CASSYKSGYTF.

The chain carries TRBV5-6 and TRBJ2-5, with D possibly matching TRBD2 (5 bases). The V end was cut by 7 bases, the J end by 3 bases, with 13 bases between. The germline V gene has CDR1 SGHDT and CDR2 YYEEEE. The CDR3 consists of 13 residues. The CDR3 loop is CASSLLAEETQYF. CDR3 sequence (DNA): TGTGCCAGCTCTCTCCTAGCAGAAGAGACCCAGTACTTC.

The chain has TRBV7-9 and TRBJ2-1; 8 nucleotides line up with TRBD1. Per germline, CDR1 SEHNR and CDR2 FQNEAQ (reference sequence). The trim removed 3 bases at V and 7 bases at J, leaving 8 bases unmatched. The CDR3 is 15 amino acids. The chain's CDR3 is CASSFSQGARNEQFF. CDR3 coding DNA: TGTGCCAGCAGCTTTTCGCAGGGGGCGAGGAATGAGCAGTTCTTC.

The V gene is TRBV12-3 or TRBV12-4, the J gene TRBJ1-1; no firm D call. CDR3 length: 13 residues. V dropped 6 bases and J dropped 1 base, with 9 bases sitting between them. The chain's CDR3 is CASRGVENTEAFF. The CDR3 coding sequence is TGTGCCAGCAGGGGCGTGGAGAACACTGAAGCTTTCTTT.

The CDR3 loop is CASSVGLAGVLDEQFF. The CDR3 DNA reads as TGTGCCAGCAGCGTAGGACTAGCGGGAGTCCTCGATGAGCAGTTCTTC. The chain uses TRBV9 and TRBJ2-1; 12 bases line up with TRBD2. This CDR3 is built from 16 residues. Germline V lookup: CDR1 SGDLS, CDR2 YYNGEE. Trimming at V came to 0 bases and at J to 8 bases, leaving 6 bases not matched to a gene.

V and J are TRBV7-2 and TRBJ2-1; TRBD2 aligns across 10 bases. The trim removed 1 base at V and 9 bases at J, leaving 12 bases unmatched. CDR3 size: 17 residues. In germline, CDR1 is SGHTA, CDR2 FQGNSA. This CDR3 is CASSLVGASGSTSEQFF. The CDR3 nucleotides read TGTGCCAGCAGCTTAGTTGGGGCTAGCGGGAGCACGAGTGAGCAGTTCTTC. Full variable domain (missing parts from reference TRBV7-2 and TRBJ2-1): GAGVSQSPSNKVTEKGKDVELRCDPISGHTALYWYRQSLGQGLEFLIYFQGNSAPDKSGLPSDRFSAERTGGSVSTLTIQRTQQEDSAVYLCASSLVGASGSTSEQFFGPGTRLTVL.

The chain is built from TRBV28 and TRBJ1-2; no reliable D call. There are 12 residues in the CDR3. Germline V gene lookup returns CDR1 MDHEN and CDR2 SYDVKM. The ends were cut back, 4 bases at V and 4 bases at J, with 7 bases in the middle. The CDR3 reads CASSSELYGYTF. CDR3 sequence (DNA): TGTGCCAGCAGTTCCGAGCTCTATGGCTACACCTTC.

The CDR3 spells CASSSTGGAGELFF. CDR3 DNA sequence: TGTGCCAGCAGTTCCACCGGGGGGGCCGGGGAGCTGTTTTTT. J is TRBJ2-2 and V is TRBV27; 8 nucleotides agree with TRBD2. The CDR3 is made up of 14 amino acids. Trimming removed 4 bases from V and 6 bases from J; junction bases left unmatched: 4. Looked up from germline, CDR1 is MNHEY and CDR2 is SMNVEV (reference sequence).

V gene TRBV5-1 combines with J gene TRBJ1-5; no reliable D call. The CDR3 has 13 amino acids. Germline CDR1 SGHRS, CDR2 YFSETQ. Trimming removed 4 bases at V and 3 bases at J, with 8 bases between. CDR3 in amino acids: CASSPDFNQPQHF. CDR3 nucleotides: TGCGCCAGCAGCCCAGACTTCAATCAGCCCCAGCATTTT. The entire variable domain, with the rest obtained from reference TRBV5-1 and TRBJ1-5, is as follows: KAGVTQTPRYLIKTRGQQVTLSCSPISGHRSVSWYQQTPGQGLQFLFEYFSETQRNKGNFPGRFSGRQFSNSRSEMNVSTLELGDSALYLCASSPDFNQPQHFGDGTRLSIL.

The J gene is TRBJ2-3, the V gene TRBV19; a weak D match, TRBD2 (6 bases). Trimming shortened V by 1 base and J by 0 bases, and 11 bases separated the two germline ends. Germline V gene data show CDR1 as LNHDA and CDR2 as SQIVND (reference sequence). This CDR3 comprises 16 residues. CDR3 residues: CASSIVGGASTDTQYF. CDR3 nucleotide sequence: TGTGCCAGTAGTATAGTCGGCGGGGCTAGCACAGATACGCAGTATTTT.

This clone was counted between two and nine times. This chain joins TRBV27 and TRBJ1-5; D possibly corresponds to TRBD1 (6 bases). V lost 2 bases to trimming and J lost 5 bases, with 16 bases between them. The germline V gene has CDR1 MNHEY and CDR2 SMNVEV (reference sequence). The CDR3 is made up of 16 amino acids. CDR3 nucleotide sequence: TGTGCCAGCAGTTTAAAGGGCAGGGGTTCACATCAGCCCCAGCATTTT. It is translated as CASSLKGRGSHQPQHF.

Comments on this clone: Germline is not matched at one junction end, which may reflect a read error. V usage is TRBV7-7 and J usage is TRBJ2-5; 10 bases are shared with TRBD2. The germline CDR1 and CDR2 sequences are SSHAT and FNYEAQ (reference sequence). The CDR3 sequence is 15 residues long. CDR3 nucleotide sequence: TGTGCTAGCAGCCCCCAGGCTAGCGGGAGCGAGACCCAGTACTTC. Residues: CASSPQASGSETQYF.

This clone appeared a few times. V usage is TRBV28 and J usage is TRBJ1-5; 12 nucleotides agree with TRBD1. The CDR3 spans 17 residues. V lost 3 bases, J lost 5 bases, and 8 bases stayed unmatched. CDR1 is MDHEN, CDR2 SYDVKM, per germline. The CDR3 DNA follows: TGTGCCAGCAGTTTGTGGGGACAGGGGGCAGAGGATCAGCCCCAGCATTTT. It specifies CASSLWGQGAEDQPQHF.

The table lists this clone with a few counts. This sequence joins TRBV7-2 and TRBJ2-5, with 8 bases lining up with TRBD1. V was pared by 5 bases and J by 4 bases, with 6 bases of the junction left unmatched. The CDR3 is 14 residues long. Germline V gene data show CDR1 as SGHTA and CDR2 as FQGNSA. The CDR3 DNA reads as TGTGCCAGCAGCGAAACAGGGGGTTTAGAGACCCAGTACTTC. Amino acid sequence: CASSETGGLETQYF.

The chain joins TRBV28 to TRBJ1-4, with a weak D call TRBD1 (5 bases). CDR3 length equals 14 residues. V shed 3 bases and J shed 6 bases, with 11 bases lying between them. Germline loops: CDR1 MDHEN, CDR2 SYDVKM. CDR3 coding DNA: TGTGCCAGCAGTTTTTCGGGGGAGGATGAAAAACTGTTTTTT. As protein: CASSFSGEDEKLFF. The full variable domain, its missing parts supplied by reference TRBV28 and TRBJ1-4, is DVKVTQSSRYLVKRTGEKVFLECVQDMDHENMFWYRQDPGLGLRLIYFSYDVKMKEKGDIPEGYSVSREKKERFSLILESASTNQTSMYLCASSFSGEDEKLFFGSGTQLSVL.

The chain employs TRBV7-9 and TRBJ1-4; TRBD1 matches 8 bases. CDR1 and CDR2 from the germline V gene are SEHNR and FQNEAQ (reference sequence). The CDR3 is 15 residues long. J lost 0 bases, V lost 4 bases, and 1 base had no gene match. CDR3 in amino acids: CASSSGQATNEKLFF. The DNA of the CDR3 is TGTGCCAGCAGCTCGGGACAGGCAACTAATGAAAAACTGTTTTTT.

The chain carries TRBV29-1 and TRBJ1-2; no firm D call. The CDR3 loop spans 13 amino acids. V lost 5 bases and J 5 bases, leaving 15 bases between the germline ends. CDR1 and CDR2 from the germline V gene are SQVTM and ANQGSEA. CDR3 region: CSVSGEREYGYTF. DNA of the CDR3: TGCAGCGTTTCCGGAGAGAGGGAATATGGCTACACCTTC.

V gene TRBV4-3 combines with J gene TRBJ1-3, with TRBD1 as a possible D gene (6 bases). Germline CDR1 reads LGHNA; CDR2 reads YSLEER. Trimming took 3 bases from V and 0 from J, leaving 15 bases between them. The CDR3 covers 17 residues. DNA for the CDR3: TGCGCCAGCAGCCAGAATGGGGGCGCCTTCTCTGGAAACACCATATATTTT. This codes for CASSQNGGAFSGNTIYF.

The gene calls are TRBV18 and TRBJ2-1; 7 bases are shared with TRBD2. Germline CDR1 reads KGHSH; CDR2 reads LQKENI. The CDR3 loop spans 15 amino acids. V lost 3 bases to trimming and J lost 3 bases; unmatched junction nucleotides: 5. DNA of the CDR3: TGTGCCAGCTCACCCTACCCTAGCGGCTACAATGAGCAGTTCTTC. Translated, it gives CASSPYPSGYNEQFF.

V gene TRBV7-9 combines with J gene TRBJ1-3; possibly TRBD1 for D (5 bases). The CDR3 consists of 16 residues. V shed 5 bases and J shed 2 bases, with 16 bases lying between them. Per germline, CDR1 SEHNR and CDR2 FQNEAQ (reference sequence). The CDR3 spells CASSPRAGGPGNTIYF. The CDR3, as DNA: TGTGCCAGCAGCCCGCGGGCCGGGGGACCTGGAAACACCATATATTTT.